Listed below are T cell receptor beta chains from one sample, sequenced in a study of T-cell reconstitution after alpha-beta-depleted transplantation in children. TCRdb reprocessed the PCR reads with MiXCR, giving one entry per CDR3 protein. The sample includes roughly 310,000 distinct CDR3 sequences, around 25% seen only once; the top ten take about 10%. Specimen: PBMCs, mostly from graft donor cells, collected 180 days after TCRalphabeta/CD19-depleted stem cell transplant. Receptor source: a male patient younger than 18 who had a stem cell transplant for acute lymphoblastic leukemia, so the T cells may come from the graft donor. Each CDR3 is given with its conserved first and last residue. D genes are given only for firm matches. Rows may omit the clone size; those that give it use once, few, many or a size class.

v_gene: TRBV28
j_gene: TRBJ2-2
d_gene: NA
abundance: NA
CDR3nt: TGTGCCAGCAAGAGTTCCGGGGAGCTGTTTTTT
CDR3aa: CASKSSGELFF

v_gene: TRBV4-1
j_gene: TRBJ2-4
d_gene: TRBD2
abundance: NA
CDR3nt: TGCGCCAGCAGCCAACCTAAATGGCCAGCGGGAAAAAACATTCAGTACTTC
CDR3aa: CASSQPKWPAGKNIQYF

v_gene: TRBV5-1
j_gene: TRBJ2-7
d_gene: TRBD1
abundance: few
CDR3nt: TGCGCCAGCAGCGTACAGGGACAGGGATCCTACGAGCAGTACTTC
CDR3aa: CASSVQGQGSYEQYF

v_gene: TRBV27
j_gene: TRBJ2-1
d_gene: TRBD2
abundance: NA
CDR3nt: TGTGCCAGCAGTCTATCCCTAGCGGCCGCCTACAATGAGCAGTTCTTC
CDR3aa: CASSLSLAAAYNEQFF

v_gene: TRBV7-9
j_gene: TRBJ1-2
d_gene: TRBD1
abundance: many
CDR3nt: TGTGCCAGCAGCTCCCCGACAGGGGCATCGCTCACCTTC
CDR3aa: CASSSPTGASLTF

v_gene: TRBV6-1
j_gene: TRBJ2-2
d_gene: TRBD2
abundance: few
CDR3nt: TGTGCCAGCAGTAAGCCGGGACTACCAACCGGGGAGCTGTTTTTT
CDR3aa: CASSKPGLPTGELFF

v_gene: TRBV7-8
j_gene: TRBJ2-2
d_gene: TRBD2
abundance: few
CDR3nt: TGTGCCAGCAGCTTAGTTAGCGGGAACGGGGAGCTGTTTTTT
CDR3aa: CASSLVSGNGELFF

v_gene: TRBV19
j_gene: TRBJ2-2
d_gene: NA
abundance: NA
CDR3nt: TGTGCCAGTAGCAAGTCACTAACCGCGAACACCGGGGAGCTGTTTTTT
CDR3aa: CASSKSLTANTGELFF

v_gene: TRBV20-1
j_gene: TRBJ2-1
d_gene: NA
abundance: NA
CDR3nt: TGCAGTGCTAGCAGGAATGAGCAGTTCTTC
CDR3aa: CSASRNEQFF

v_gene: TRBV28
j_gene: TRBJ1-5
d_gene: NA
abundance: NA
CDR3nt: TGTGCCAGCAGTTTCGTTTGGGATGGAGGTGGCAATCAGCCCCAGCATTTT
CDR3aa: CASSFVWDGGGNQPQHF

v_gene: TRBV7-9
j_gene: TRBJ2-7
d_gene: NA
abundance: NA
CDR3nt: TGTGCCAGCAGCTCCGGGTTCGGGACGGCCTTATACTACGAGCAGTACTTC
CDR3aa: CASSSGFGTALYYEQYF

v_gene: TRBV15
j_gene: TRBJ2-4
d_gene: TRBD1
abundance: NA
CDR3nt: TGTGCCACCAGCAAACCGGGACAGGGAAGCAAAAACATTCAGTACTTC
CDR3aa: CATSKPGQGSKNIQYF

v_gene: TRBV5-5
j_gene: TRBJ2-5
d_gene: NA
abundance: NA
CDR3nt: TGTGCCAGCAGAGCAAGGGACCGGCAAGAGACCCAGTACTTC
CDR3aa: CASRARDRQETQYF

v_gene: TRBV12-3/TRBV12-4
j_gene: TRBJ2-2
d_gene: NA
abundance: NA
CDR3nt: TGTGCCAGCAGTCCAGACACCGGACTGAGGTCAAACACCGGGGAGCTGTTTTTT
CDR3aa: CASSPDTGLRSNTGELFF

v_gene: TRBV7-2
j_gene: TRBJ2-1
d_gene: NA
abundance: few
CDR3nt: TGTGCCAGGACTCCGGGACCCCGTCCTGTTGGGCAGTTCTTC
CDR3aa: CARTPGPRPVGQFF

v_gene: TRBV4-1
j_gene: TRBJ2-5
d_gene: NA
abundance: NA
CDR3nt: TGCGCCAGCAGCCAAGTTGAGGGACCAGAGACCCAGTACTTC
CDR3aa: CASSQVEGPETQYF

v_gene: TRBV12-3/TRBV12-4
j_gene: TRBJ2-7
d_gene: TRBD2
abundance: NA
CDR3nt: TGTGCCAGCAGTTTAGACGACGGTAGCGGGAGAGGGGGGTGGGGCTACGAGCAGTACTTC
CDR3aa: CASSLDDGSGRGGWGYEQYF

v_gene: TRBV18
j_gene: TRBJ2-7
d_gene: NA
abundance: many
CDR3nt: TGTGCCAGCTCACCACCTGGGACGAGACGGGACGAGCAGTACTTC
CDR3aa: CASSPPGTRRDEQYF

v_gene: TRBV10-3
j_gene: TRBJ2-1
d_gene: TRBD1
abundance: NA
CDR3nt: TGTGCCATCAATGGACAGGGGGAAAATGAGCAGTTCTTC
CDR3aa: CAINGQGENEQFF

v_gene: TRBV20-1
j_gene: TRBJ2-4
d_gene: NA
abundance: NA
CDR3nt: TGCAGTGCGAGCCCTGACAGGACCGGCCCCAAAAACATTCAGTACTTC
CDR3aa: CSASPDRTGPKNIQYF

v_gene: TRBV4-1
j_gene: TRBJ2-7
d_gene: TRBD2
abundance: NA
CDR3nt: TGCGCCAGCAGCCAATTTTACGGCGGGAGGGCAATTCGCTACGAGCAGTACTTC
CDR3aa: CASSQFYGGRAIRYEQYF

v_gene: TRBV14
j_gene: TRBJ2-5
d_gene: TRBD2
abundance: NA
CDR3nt: TGTGCCAGCAGCCAAGATCCTCCTAGCGGGATCCAAGAGACCCAGTACTTC
CDR3aa: CASSQDPPSGIQETQYF

v_gene: TRBV13
j_gene: TRBJ2-7
d_gene: NA
abundance: few
CDR3nt: TGTGCCAGCAGCTTAGGTGGACTTGACAAAGGCGAGCAGTACTTC
CDR3aa: CASSLGGLDKGEQYF

v_gene: TRBV20-1
j_gene: TRBJ2-3
d_gene: TRBD1
abundance: few
CDR3nt: TGCAGTGCTGGCTACAGGGGATCTAGCACAGATACGCAGTATTTT
CDR3aa: CSAGYRGSSTDTQYF

v_gene: TRBV20-1
j_gene: TRBJ2-7
d_gene: TRBD1
abundance: NA
CDR3nt: TGCAGTGCCTCTTCCCAAATGGGACAGGGCTCCTACGAGCAGTACTTC
CDR3aa: CSASSQMGQGSYEQYF

v_gene: TRBV29-1
j_gene: TRBJ2-2
d_gene: TRBD2
abundance: few
CDR3nt: TGCAGCGTTGAAGTATTTGGGCTAGCGGGAGCCGGGGAGCTGTTTTTT
CDR3aa: CSVEVFGLAGAGELFF

v_gene: TRBV5-1
j_gene: TRBJ2-7
d_gene: TRBD1
abundance: NA
CDR3nt: TGCGCCAGCAGCTTGACAGGGGGACCGACCTACGAGCAGTACTTC
CDR3aa: CASSLTGGPTYEQYF

v_gene: TRBV5-5
j_gene: TRBJ2-3
d_gene: NA
abundance: NA
CDR3nt: TGTGCCAGCAGCTTTCTAGCGCCCACAGATACGCAGTATTTT
CDR3aa: CASSFLAPTDTQYF

v_gene: TRBV10-3
j_gene: TRBJ2-7
d_gene: NA
abundance: NA
CDR3nt: TGTGCCATCAGGGCTGGCACAGGAACCTACGAGCAGTACTTC
CDR3aa: CAIRAGTGTYEQYF

v_gene: TRBV9
j_gene: TRBJ2-7
d_gene: NA
abundance: NA
CDR3nt: TGTGCCAGCGGGCGGGGCCAGGGAAGGGAGCAGTACTTC
CDR3aa: CASGRGQGREQYF

v_gene: TRBV5-1
j_gene: TRBJ1-2
d_gene: NA
abundance: many
CDR3nt: TGCGCCAGCAGCTTGGACGGGCCAGTCTATGGCTACACCTTC
CDR3aa: CASSLDGPVYGYTF

v_gene: TRBV3-1
j_gene: TRBJ2-2
d_gene: NA
abundance: NA
CDR3nt: TGTGCCAGCAGCCAACCGCTCTGGGCCACGAACACCGGGGAGCTGTTTTTT
CDR3aa: CASSQPLWATNTGELFF

v_gene: TRBV5-1
j_gene: TRBJ1-1
d_gene: NA
abundance: few
CDR3nt: TGCGCCAGCAGCCCCCGGGTTGGGAACACTGAAGCTTTCTTT
CDR3aa: CASSPRVGNTEAFF

v_gene: TRBV5-1
j_gene: TRBJ1-1
d_gene: NA
abundance: few
CDR3nt: TGCGCCAGCAGCTCTACAGGACCGGGGACTGAAGCTTTCTTT
CDR3aa: CASSSTGPGTEAFF

v_gene: TRBV12-3/TRBV12-4
j_gene: TRBJ2-5
d_gene: TRBD1
abundance: few
CDR3nt: TGTGCCAGCAGCTCGGACAGGGGGGGGGCCCAGTACTTC
CDR3aa: CASSSDRGGAQYF

v_gene: TRBV5-1
j_gene: TRBJ2-7
d_gene: NA
abundance: many
CDR3nt: TGCGCCAGCAGCTTGGACCAGGGGCGCTACGAGCAGTACTTC
CDR3aa: CASSLDQGRYEQYF

v_gene: TRBV13
j_gene: TRBJ1-1
d_gene: TRBD1
abundance: NA
CDR3nt: TGTGCCAGCAGCTCTTTCTCCGGGACAGACATACCGAACACTGAAGCTTTCTTT
CDR3aa: CASSSFSGTDIPNTEAFF

v_gene: TRBV12-3/TRBV12-4
j_gene: TRBJ2-2
d_gene: TRBD1
abundance: NA
CDR3nt: TGTGCCAGCAGTTTAACAGGGGGGTCCGGGGAGCTGTTTTTT
CDR3aa: CASSLTGGSGELFF

v_gene: TRBV24-1
j_gene: TRBJ2-7
d_gene: TRBD1
abundance: few
CDR3nt: TGTGCCACCAGTGACCCTGGGACAGGGGGTACCTACGAGCAGTACTTC
CDR3aa: CATSDPGTGGTYEQYF

v_gene: TRBV11-2
j_gene: TRBJ2-7
d_gene: TRBD2
abundance: NA
CDR3nt: TGTGCCAGCAGCTTAGCGGCGGGAGATCCCTACGAGCAGTACTTC
CDR3aa: CASSLAAGDPYEQYF

v_gene: TRBV4-1
j_gene: TRBJ2-5
d_gene: TRBD1
abundance: few
CDR3nt: TGCGCCAGCAGCCAACCGGGACAGGTACACCTGCAAGAGACCCAGTACTTC
CDR3aa: CASSQPGQVHLQETQYF

v_gene: TRBV20-1
j_gene: TRBJ2-7
d_gene: NA
abundance: many
CDR3nt: TGCAGTGCTGAGAAGCTTTCCTACGAGCAGTACTTC
CDR3aa: CSAEKLSYEQYF

v_gene: TRBV5-1
j_gene: TRBJ1-2
d_gene: NA
abundance: NA
CDR3nt: TGCGCCAGCAGTTCGAACAGGGATGGCTACACCTTC
CDR3aa: CASSSNRDGYTF

v_gene: TRBV7-9
j_gene: TRBJ1-1
d_gene: NA
abundance: many
CDR3nt: TGTGCCAGCAGCACCCAGGGTAAGAACACTGAAGCTTTCTTT
CDR3aa: CASSTQGKNTEAFF

v_gene: TRBV7-2
j_gene: TRBJ2-3
d_gene: NA
abundance: NA
CDR3nt: TGTGCCAGCAGCTTAGCGGGAGGGGGAGATACGCAGTATTTT
CDR3aa: CASSLAGGGDTQYF

v_gene: TRBV12-3/TRBV12-4
j_gene: TRBJ2-1
d_gene: NA
abundance: NA
CDR3nt: TGTGCCAGCAGTTTAATCCTACAGGAACAGTTCTTC
CDR3aa: CASSLILQEQFF

v_gene: TRBV4-1
j_gene: TRBJ2-7
d_gene: NA
abundance: NA
CDR3nt: TGCGCCAGCAGCCGGCAGGGAGGTGGCTACTACTACGAGCAGTACTTC
CDR3aa: CASSRQGGGYYYEQYF

v_gene: TRBV24-1
j_gene: TRBJ2-1
d_gene: TRBD1
abundance: NA
CDR3nt: TGTGCCACCAGTGATGTCGGGACAGACAATGAGCAGTTCTTC
CDR3aa: CATSDVGTDNEQFF

v_gene: TRBV7-8
j_gene: TRBJ2-5
d_gene: TRBD2
abundance: NA
CDR3nt: TGTGCCAGCAGCTTAGTGATTCGGTTAGCGGGGGCCGAAGAGACCCAGTACTTC
CDR3aa: CASSLVIRLAGAEETQYF

v_gene: TRBV18
j_gene: TRBJ1-3
d_gene: NA
abundance: NA
CDR3nt: TGTGCCAGCTCACCAATAAGAGGACCTTCTGGAAACACCATATATTTT
CDR3aa: CASSPIRGPSGNTIYF

v_gene: TRBV6-5
j_gene: TRBJ2-6
d_gene: NA
abundance: few
CDR3nt: TGTGCCAGCAGTTACTCTCCTGGGGCCAACGTCCTGACTTTC
CDR3aa: CASSYSPGANVLTF

v_gene: TRBV3-1
j_gene: TRBJ2-1
d_gene: TRBD2
abundance: few
CDR3nt: TGTGCCAGCAGCCAAGTAAAAGGGGGACTAGCGGGAGCGATTGAGCAGTTCTTC
CDR3aa: CASSQVKGGLAGAIEQFF

v_gene: TRBV20-1
j_gene: TRBJ1-5
d_gene: NA
abundance: few
CDR3nt: TGCAGTGCTAGAGATCTGGGTTTGCAGCCCCAGCATTTT
CDR3aa: CSARDLGLQPQHF